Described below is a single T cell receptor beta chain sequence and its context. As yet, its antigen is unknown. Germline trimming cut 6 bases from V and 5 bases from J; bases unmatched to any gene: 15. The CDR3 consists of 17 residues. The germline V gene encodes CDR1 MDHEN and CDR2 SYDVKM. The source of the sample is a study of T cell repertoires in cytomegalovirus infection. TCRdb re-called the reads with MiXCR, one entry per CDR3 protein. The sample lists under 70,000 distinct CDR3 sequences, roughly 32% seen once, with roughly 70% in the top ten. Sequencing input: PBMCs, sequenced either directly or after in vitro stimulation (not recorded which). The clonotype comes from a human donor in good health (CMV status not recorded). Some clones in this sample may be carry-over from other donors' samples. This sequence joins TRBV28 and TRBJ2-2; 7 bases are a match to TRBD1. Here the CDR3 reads CASRTGTAGFRTGELFF. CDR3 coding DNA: TGTGCCAGCAGAACCGGGACAGCTGGCTTCAGGACCGGGGAGCTGTTTTTT.